Included here is one T cell receptor beta chain sequence, with context. These data come from a study of blood T cell repertoires in COVID-19. At the level of the study: From T cells, B-cell-depleted T cells, or PBMCs came the material, which was cDNA or gDNA.

Seattle's cohort entered during active infection and was followed longitudinally. Study processing details: Reference gene primer amplification in the assay estimated nucleated cell counts. Data came from immunoSEQ multiplex PCR; TCRdb stores just in-frame clones and leaves some out. V, J and clone size are taken as reported in that table, and D and trimming were inferred from the DNA itself. This sample carries a few hundred thousand clones, approximately 90% of them seen once, and the ten largest clones take roughly 3.9%. The CDR3 runs 13 residues. Germline loops: CDR1 LNHDA, CDR2 SQIVND (reference sequence). The J segment lost 7 bases and the V segment lost 4 bases, leaving 3 bases of the junction unmatched.

The J gene is TRBJ2-7, the V gene TRBV19, with 11 bases that match TRBD1. Sequencing was carried out using peripheral blood. This receptor was taken from an older woman with COVID-19, enrolled during active disease. The CDR3 sequence: CASSTGTGGEQYF. The CDR3 nucleotides read TGTGCCAGTAGTACCGGGACAGGGGGAGAGCAGTACTTC.